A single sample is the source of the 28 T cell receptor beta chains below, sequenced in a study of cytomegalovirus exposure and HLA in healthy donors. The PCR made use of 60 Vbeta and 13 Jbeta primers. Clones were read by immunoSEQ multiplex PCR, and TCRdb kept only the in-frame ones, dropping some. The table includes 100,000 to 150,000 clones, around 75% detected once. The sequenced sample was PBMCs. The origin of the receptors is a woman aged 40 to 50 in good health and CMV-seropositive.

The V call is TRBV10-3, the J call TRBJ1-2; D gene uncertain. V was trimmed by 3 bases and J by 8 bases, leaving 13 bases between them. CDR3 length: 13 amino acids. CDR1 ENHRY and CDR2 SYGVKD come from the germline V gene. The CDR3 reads CAISEVGREGYTF. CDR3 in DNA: TGTGCCATCAGTGAAGTCGGTCGGGAAGGCTACACCTTC.

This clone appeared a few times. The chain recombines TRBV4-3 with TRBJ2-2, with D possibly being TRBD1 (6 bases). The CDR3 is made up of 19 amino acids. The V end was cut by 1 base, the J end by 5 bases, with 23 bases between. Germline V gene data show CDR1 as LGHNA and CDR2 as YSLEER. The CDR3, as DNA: TGCGCCAGCAGCCAAGTCTTTACAGGGTTGTTTCGGAGAACCGGGGAGCTGTTTTTT. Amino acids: CASSQVFTGLFRRTGELFF.

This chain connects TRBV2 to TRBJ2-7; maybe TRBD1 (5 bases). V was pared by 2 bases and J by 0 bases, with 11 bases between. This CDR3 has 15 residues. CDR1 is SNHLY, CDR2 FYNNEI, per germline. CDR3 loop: CASSEWGDSSYEQYF. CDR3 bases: TGTGCCAGCAGTGAATGGGGCGATAGCTCCTACGAGCAGTACTTC.

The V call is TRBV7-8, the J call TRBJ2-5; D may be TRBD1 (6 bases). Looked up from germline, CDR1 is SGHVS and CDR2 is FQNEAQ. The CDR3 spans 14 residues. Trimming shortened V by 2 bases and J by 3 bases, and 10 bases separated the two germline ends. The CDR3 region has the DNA TGTGCCAGCAGCTTACGGGACACCGAAGAGACCCAGTACTTC. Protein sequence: CASSLRDTEETQYF. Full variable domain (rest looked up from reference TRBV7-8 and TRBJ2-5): GAGVSQSPRYKVAKRGQDVALRCDPISGHVSLFWYQQALGQGPEFLTYFQNEAQLDKSGLPSDRFFAERPEGSVSTLKIQRTQQEDSAVYLCASSLRDTEETQYFGPGTRLLVL.

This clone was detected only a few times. CDR3 coding DNA: TGTGCCAGCAGTTTCCCGGGAAACTTCAATCAGCCCCAGCATTTT. Translation gives CASSFPGNFNQPQHF. V gene TRBV28 combines with J gene TRBJ1-5; D gene ambiguous. This CDR3 comprises 15 residues. V lost 3 bases and J lost 3, with 12 bases in between. Germline lookup yields CDR1 MDHEN and CDR2 SYDVKM. Filled out from reference TRBV28 and TRBJ1-5, the complete variable domain reads DVKVTQSSRYLVKRTGEKVFLECVQDMDHENMFWYRQDPGLGLRLIYFSYDVKMKEKGDIPEGYSVSREKKERFSLILESASTNQTSMYLCASSFPGNFNQPQHFGDGTRLSIL.

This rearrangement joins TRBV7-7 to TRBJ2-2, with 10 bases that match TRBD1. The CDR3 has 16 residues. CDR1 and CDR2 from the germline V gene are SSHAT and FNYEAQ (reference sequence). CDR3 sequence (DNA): TGTGCTAGCGGTCCCTGGACAGGGGGAGGGACCGGGGAGCTGTTTTTT. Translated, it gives CASGPWTGGGTGELFF.

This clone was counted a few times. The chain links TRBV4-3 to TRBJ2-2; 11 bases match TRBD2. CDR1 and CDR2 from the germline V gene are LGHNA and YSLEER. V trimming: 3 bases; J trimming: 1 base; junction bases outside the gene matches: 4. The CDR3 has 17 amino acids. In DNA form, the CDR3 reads TGCGCCAGCAGCCAGGTACTAGCGGGAGTGAACACCGGGGAGCTGTTTTTT. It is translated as CASSQVLAGVNTGELFF.

The CDR3 coding sequence is TGTGCCAGCAGCGATTCGACTAGCGGGGACGCCTACGAGCAGTACTTC. This translates into CASSDSTSGDAYEQYF. The chain is built from TRBV5-4 and TRBJ2-7; 11 bases fit TRBD2. Per germline, CDR1 SGHNT and CDR2 YYREEE (reference sequence). The CDR3 totals 16 residues. The V gene end was trimmed by 4 bases and the J gene end by 2 bases; junction bases not matched to a gene: 8.

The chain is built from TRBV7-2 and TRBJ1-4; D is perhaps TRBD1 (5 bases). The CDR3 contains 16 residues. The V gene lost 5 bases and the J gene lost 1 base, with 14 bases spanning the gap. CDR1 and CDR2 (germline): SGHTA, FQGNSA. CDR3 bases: TGTGCCAGCAGCCCGCGTGGGGGAGGAACTAATGAAAAACTGTTTTTT. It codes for CASSPRGGGTNEKLFF.

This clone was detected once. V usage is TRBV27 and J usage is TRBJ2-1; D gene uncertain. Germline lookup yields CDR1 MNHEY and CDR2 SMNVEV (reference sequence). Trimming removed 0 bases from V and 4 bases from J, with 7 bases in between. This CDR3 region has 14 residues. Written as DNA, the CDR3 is TGTGCCAGCAGTTTATCGGGCTTGTACAATGAGCAGTTCTTC. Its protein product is CASSLSGLYNEQFF.

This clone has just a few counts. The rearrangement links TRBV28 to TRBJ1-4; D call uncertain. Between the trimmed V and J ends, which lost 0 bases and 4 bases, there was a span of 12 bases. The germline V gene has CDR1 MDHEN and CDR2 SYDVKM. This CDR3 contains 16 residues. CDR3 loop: CASSLWKEPLNEKLFF. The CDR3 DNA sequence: TGTGCCAGCAGTTTATGGAAGGAGCCCCTTAATGAAAAACTGTTTTTT.

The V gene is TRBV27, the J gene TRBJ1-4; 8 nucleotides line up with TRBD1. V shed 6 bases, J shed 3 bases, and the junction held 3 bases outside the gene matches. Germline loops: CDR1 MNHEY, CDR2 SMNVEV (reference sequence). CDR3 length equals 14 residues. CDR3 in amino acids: CASRAQGANEKLFF. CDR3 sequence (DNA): TGTGCCAGCAGAGCACAGGGGGCTAATGAAAAACTGTTTTTT. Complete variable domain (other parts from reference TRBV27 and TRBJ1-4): EAQVTQNPRYLITVTGKKLTVTCSQNMNHEYMSWYRQDPGLGLRQIYYSMNVEVTDKGDVPEGYKVSRKEKRNFPLILESPSPNQTSLYFCASRAQGANEKLFFGSGTQLSVL.

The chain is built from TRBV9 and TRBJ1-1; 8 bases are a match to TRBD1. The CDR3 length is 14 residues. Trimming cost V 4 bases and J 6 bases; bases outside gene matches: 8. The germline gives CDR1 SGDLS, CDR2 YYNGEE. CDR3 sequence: CASSPGQGRAEAFF. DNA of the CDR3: TGTGCCAGCAGCCCCGGACAGGGTCGTGCTGAAGCTTTCTTT.

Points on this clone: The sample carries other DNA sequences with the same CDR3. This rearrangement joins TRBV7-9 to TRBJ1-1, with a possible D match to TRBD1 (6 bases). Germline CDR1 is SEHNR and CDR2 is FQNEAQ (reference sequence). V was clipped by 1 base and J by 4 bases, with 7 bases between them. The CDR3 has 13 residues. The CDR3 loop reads CASSLGGGTEAFF. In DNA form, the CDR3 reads TGTGCCAGCAGCTTAGGAGGGGGCACTGAAGCTTTCTTT.

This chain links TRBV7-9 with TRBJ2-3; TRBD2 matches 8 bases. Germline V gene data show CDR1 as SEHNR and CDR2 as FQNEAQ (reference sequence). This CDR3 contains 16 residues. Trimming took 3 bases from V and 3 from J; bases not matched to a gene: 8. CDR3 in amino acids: CASSFWSGSPTDTQYF. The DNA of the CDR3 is TGTGCCAGCAGCTTTTGGAGCGGGAGCCCGACAGATACGCAGTATTTT.

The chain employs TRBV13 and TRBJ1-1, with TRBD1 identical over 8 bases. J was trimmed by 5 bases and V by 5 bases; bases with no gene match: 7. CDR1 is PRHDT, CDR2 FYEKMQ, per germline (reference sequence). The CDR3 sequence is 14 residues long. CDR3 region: CASSPGGLGTEAFF. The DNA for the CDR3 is TGTGCCAGCAGCCCAGGGGGCTTAGGAACTGAAGCTTTCTTT.

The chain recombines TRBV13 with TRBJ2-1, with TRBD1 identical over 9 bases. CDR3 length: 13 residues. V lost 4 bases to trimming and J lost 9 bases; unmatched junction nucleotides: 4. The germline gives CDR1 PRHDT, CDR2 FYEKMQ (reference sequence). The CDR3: CASSSGTGREQFF. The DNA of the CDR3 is TGTGCCAGCAGCTCCGGGACAGGGCGTGAGCAGTTCTTC.

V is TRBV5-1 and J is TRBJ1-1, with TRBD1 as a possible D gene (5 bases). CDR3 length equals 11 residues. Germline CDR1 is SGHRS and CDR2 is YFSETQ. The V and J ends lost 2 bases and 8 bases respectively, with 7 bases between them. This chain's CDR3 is CASSFGGEAFF. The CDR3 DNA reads TGCGCCAGCAGCTTCGGGGGGGAAGCTTTCTTT. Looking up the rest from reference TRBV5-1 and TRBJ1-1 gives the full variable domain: KAGVTQTPRYLIKTRGQQVTLSCSPISGHRSVSWYQQTPGQGLQFLFEYFSETQRNKGNFPGRFSGRQFSNSRSEMNVSTLELGDSALYLCASSFGGEAFFGQGTRLTVV.

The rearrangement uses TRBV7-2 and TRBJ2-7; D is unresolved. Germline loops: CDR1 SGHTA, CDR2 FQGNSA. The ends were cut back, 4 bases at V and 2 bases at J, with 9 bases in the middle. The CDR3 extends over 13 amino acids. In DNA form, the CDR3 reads TGTGCCAGCAGCTACCCAGGAACCTACGAGCAGTACTTC. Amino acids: CASSYPGTYEQYF. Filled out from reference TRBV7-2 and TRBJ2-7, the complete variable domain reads GAGVSQSPSNKVTEKGKDVELRCDPISGHTALYWYRQSLGQGLEFLIYFQGNSAPDKSGLPSDRFSAERTGGSVSTLTIQRTQQEDSAVYLCASSYPGTYEQYFGPGTRLTVT.

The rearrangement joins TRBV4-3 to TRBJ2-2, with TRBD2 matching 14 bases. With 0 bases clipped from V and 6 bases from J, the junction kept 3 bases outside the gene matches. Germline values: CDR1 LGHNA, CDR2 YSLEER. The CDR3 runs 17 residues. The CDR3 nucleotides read TGCGCCAGCAGCCAAGACCGACTAGCGGGAGGGGCCGGGGAGCTGTTTTTT. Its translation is CASSQDRLAGGAGELFF.

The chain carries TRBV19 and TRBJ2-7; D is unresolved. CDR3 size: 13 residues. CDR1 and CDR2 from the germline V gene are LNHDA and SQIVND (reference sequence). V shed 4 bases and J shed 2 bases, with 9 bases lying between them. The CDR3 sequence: CASSTRVTYEQYF. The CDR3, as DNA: TGTGCCAGTAGTACCCGGGTAACCTACGAGCAGTACTTC.

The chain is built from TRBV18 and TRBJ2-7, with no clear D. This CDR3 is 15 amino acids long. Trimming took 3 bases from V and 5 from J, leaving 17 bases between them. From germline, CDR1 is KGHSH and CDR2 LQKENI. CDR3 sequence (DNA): TGTGCCAGCTCACCCCTTGGCGGTCCCAGCGACGAGCAGTACTTC. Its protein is CASSPLGGPSDEQYF.

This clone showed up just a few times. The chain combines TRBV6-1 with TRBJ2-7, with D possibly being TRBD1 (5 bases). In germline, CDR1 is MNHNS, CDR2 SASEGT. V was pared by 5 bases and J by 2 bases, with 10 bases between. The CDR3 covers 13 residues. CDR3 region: CASSPGWTYEQYF. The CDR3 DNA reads TGTGCCAGCAGTCCAGGGTGGACCTACGAGCAGTACTTC.

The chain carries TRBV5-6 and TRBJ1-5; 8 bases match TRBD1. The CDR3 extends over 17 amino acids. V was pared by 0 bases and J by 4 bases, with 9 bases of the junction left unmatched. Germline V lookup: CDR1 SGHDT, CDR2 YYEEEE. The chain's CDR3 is CASSLAGRGLNNQPQHF. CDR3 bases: TGTGCCAGCAGCTTGGCCGGCAGGGGGCTTAATAATCAGCCCCAGCATTTT.

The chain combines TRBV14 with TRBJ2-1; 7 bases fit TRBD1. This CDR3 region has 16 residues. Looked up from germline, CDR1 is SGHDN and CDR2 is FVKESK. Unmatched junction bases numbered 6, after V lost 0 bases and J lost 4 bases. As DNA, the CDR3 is TGTGCCAGCAGCCAAGATACCAGGGGGTCTTACAATGAGCAGTTCTTC. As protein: CASSQDTRGSYNEQFF.

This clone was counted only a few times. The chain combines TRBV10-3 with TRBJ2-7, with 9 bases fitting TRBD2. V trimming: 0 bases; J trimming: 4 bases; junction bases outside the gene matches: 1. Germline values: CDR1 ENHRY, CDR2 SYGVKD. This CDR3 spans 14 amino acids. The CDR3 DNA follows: TGTGCCATCAGTGAGTCGCTAGCGGGGTACGAGCAGTACTTC. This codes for CAISESLAGYEQYF.

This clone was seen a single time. The chain's CDR3 is CASDKPLRFADTQYF. The CDR3 bases are TGTGCCAGCGACAAGCCGTTAAGATTTGCAGATACGCAGTATTTT. The chain carries TRBV6-4 and TRBJ2-3; D is uncertain. Trimming left V 8 bases short and J 4 bases short, with 19 bases between. This CDR3 spans 15 amino acids. CDR1 and CDR2 (germline): MRHNA, SNTAGT.

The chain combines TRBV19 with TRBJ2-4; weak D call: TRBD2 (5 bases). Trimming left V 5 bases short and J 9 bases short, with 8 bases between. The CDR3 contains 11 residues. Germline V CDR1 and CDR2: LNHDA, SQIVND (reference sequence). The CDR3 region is CASSSGSIQYF. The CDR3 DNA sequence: TGTGCCAGTAGTTCGGGGTCCATTCAGTACTTC. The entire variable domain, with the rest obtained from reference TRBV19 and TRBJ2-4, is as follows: DGGITQSPKYLFRKEGQNVTLSCEQNLNHDAMYWYRQDPGQGLRLIYYSQIVNDFQKGDIAEGYSVSREKKESFPLTVTSAQKNPTAFYLCASSSGSIQYFGAGTRLSVL.